The 26 T cell receptor beta chains in this list originate from one sample, sequenced in a study of cytomegalovirus exposure and HLA in healthy donors. The PCR employed 60 Vbeta primers together with 13 Jbeta primers. Some clones are missing from TCRdb's copy, which holds only in-frame ones; the method was immunoSEQ multiplex PCR. The sample has over 150,000 clones, approximately 78% seen once. Sequencing was done on a sample of PBMCs. Receptors originate from a male donor in good health and CMV-seropositive.

This chain links TRBV5-4 with TRBJ2-1; 8 bases are a match to TRBD2. V lost 2 bases to trimming and J lost 4 bases; unmatched junction nucleotides: 5. Germline V lookup: CDR1 SGHNT, CDR2 YYREEE (reference sequence). This CDR3 is built from 15 residues. This CDR3 reads CASSFSGNRYNEQFF. The CDR3 DNA is TGTGCCAGCAGCTTTAGCGGGAATAGGTACAATGAGCAGTTCTTC.

The gene calls are TRBV27 and TRBJ2-7, with 10 nucleotides matching TRBD2. CDR3 length equals 16 residues. V trimming: 8 bases; J trimming: 0 bases; junction bases outside the gene matches: 10. The germline V gene encodes CDR1 MNHEY and CDR2 SMNVEV (reference sequence). CDR3 bases: TGTGCCAGCTGCCTTATAGCGGGAGGAATCTCCTACGAGCAGTACTTC. It codes for CASCLIAGGISYEQYF.

This chain connects TRBV28 to TRBJ2-6, with D possibly matching TRBD2 (6 bases). Germline V gene lookup returns CDR1 MDHEN and CDR2 SYDVKM. This CDR3 has 22 residues. Trimming shortened V by 4 bases and J by 0 bases, and 28 bases separated the two germline ends. The CDR3 is CASSYWFLGGSPTSSGANVLTF. The CDR3, as DNA: TGTGCCAGCAGTTACTGGTTCCTGGGGGGTTCCCCTACCTCCTCTGGGGCCAACGTCCTGACTTTC.

V gene TRBV4-3 combines with J gene TRBJ2-5; a weak D match, TRBD2 (5 bases). With 0 bases removed from V and 11 bases from J, the gap between germline ends came to 19 bases. The CDR3 contains 15 residues. The germline CDR1 and CDR2 sequences are LGHNA and YSLEER. The CDR3 DNA reads TGCGCCAGCAGCCAAGATATCAGGCTGACTGGGGAGCAGTACTTC. Residues: CASSQDIRLTGEQYF.

This chain uses TRBV29-1 with TRBJ2-2; D may be TRBD1 (5 bases). Germline V gene lookup returns CDR1 SQVTM and CDR2 ANQGSEA. V lost 6 bases and J lost 2, with 13 bases in between. This CDR3 is 14 amino acids long. CDR3: CSVRQTLNTGELFF. For the CDR3, the DNA is TGCAGCGTCAGACAGACCCTTAACACCGGGGAGCTGTTTTTT.

The V and J genes are TRBV30 and TRBJ1-3, with D maybe TRBD1 (6 bases). Trimming took 2 bases from V and 10 from J, leaving 18 bases between them. This CDR3 is built from 14 residues. Germline values: CDR1 GTSNPN, CDR2 SVGIG (reference sequence). CDR3 sequence (DNA): TGTGCCTGGAGTCCTCTGGCCCTTCAGGGGACCATATATTTT. It specifies CAWSPLALQGTIYF.

V gene TRBV5-1 combines with J gene TRBJ2-3; perhaps TRBD2 as D (6 bases). CDR3 length equals 14 residues. The germline gives CDR1 SGHRS, CDR2 YFSETQ. Trimming took off 1 base at V and 0 bases at J, with 6 bases between the two ends. The CDR3 reads CASSLRGSTDTQYF. CDR3 sequence (DNA): TGCGCCAGCAGCTTGCGGGGGAGCACAGATACGCAGTATTTT.

The rearrangement joins TRBV4-3 to TRBJ2-3; 7 bases agree with TRBD2. With 0 bases clipped from V and 1 base from J, the junction kept 7 bases outside the gene matches. The CDR3 contains 17 residues. Germline values: CDR1 LGHNA, CDR2 YSLEER. The CDR3 DNA is TGCGCCAGCAGCCAAGATCGCCGGGGGGACCGCACAGATACGCAGTATTTT. It specifies CASSQDRRGDRTDTQYF.

This clone came up once. The genes are TRBV7-9 and TRBJ2-7, with 9 nucleotides matching TRBD2. Germline CDR1 and CDR2: SEHNR and FQNEAQ (reference sequence). CDR3 length equals 15 residues. V shed 3 bases and J 7 bases; nucleotides not matched to a gene: 10. Here the CDR3 reads CASSFQAGGPGEQYF. The CDR3 coding sequence is TGTGCCAGCAGCTTCCAGGCGGGAGGGCCGGGGGAGCAGTACTTC.

This chain uses TRBV6-1 with TRBJ1-5; D gene ambiguous. The CDR3 has 14 amino acids. Germline V gives CDR1 MNHNS, CDR2 SASEGT. V lost 7 bases and J lost 3, with 13 bases in between. CDR3 protein: CASTEGVVNQPQHF. The CDR3 DNA reads as TGTGCCAGCACCGAGGGAGTGGTCAATCAGCCCCAGCATTTT.

The chain combines TRBV19 with TRBJ1-5; D might be TRBD1 (5 bases). V dropped 4 bases and J dropped 4 bases, with 14 bases sitting between them. The CDR3 extends over 15 amino acids. Germline lookup yields CDR1 LNHDA and CDR2 SQIVND (reference sequence). CDR3 residues: CASSTYFGGNQPQHF. The CDR3 DNA reads TGTGCCAGTAGTACCTACTTCGGGGGGAATCAGCCCCAGCATTTT.

J is TRBJ2-7 and V is TRBV5-4, with D tentatively TRBD1 (5 bases). Germline CDR1 is SGHNT and CDR2 is YYREEE (reference sequence). V was clipped by 4 bases and J by 6 bases, with 14 bases between them. The CDR3 loop spans 13 amino acids. In nucleotides, the CDR3 is TGTGCCAGCAGCCCCGACGGCAGGGCCGAGCAGTACTTC. Translation gives CASSPDGRAEQYF.

V gene TRBV5-1 combines with J gene TRBJ2-5, with 15 bases that match TRBD2. The ends lost 3 bases at V and 4 bases at J; junction bases unmatched: 4. Germline V gene sequence: CDR1 SGHRS, CDR2 YFSETQ. The CDR3 loop spans 16 amino acids. CDR3 region: CASSSSGLAGGETQYF. The CDR3 DNA sequence: TGCGCCAGCAGCTCGTCGGGACTAGCGGGAGGAGAGACCCAGTACTTC.

The chain couples TRBV7-8 to TRBJ2-2; tentatively, D is TRBD1 (5 bases). V dropped 5 bases and J dropped 5 bases, with 6 bases sitting between them. This CDR3 is 12 amino acids long. Germline lookup yields CDR1 SGHVS and CDR2 FQNEAQ. The CDR3: CASSPGTGELFF. As DNA, the CDR3 is TGTGCCAGCAGCCCAGGGACCGGGGAGCTGTTTTTT. Full variable domain (rest looked up from reference TRBV7-8 and TRBJ2-2): GAGVSQSPRYKVAKRGQDVALRCDPISGHVSLFWYQQALGQGPEFLTYFQNEAQLDKSGLPSDRFFAERPEGSVSTLKIQRTQQEDSAVYLCASSPGTGELFFGEGSRLTVL.

The CDR3 nucleotides are TGTGCCAGCTGGGGCGGGAGGGGAAACAATGAGCAGTTCTTC. As protein: CASWGGRGNNEQFF. The chain links TRBV19 to TRBJ2-1, with 9 nucleotides matching TRBD2. Germline trimming cut 9 bases from V and 5 bases from J; bases unmatched to any gene: 8. The CDR3 loop spans 14 amino acids. From germline, CDR1 is LNHDA and CDR2 SQIVND (reference sequence).

The V call is TRBV7-6, the J call TRBJ2-1; perhaps TRBD2 as D (5 bases). Looked up from germline, CDR1 is SGHVS and CDR2 is FNYEAQ. This CDR3 contains 18 residues. Trimming cost V 3 bases and J 6 bases, with 24 bases left between them. CDR3 sequence: CASSFALARSTTVNEQFF. CDR3 nucleotides: TGTGCCAGCAGCTTCGCCCTAGCTCGGTCCACTACGGTCAATGAGCAGTTCTTC.

The rearrangement uses TRBV27 and TRBJ2-2; TRBD1 agrees at 8 bases. There are 16 residues in the CDR3. Trimming cost V 3 bases and J 5 bases; bases outside gene matches: 8. Germline loops: CDR1 MNHEY, CDR2 SMNVEV (reference sequence). CDR3 region: CASSFRGRFGTGELFF. For the CDR3, the DNA is TGTGCCAGCAGTTTCAGGGGGCGGTTTGGAACCGGGGAGCTGTTTTTT.

On this clone itself: The junction shows a germline mismatch at one end, possibly a read error. The chain combines TRBV6-5 with TRBJ1-2, with 8 bases aligning to TRBD1. Germline V lookup: CDR1 MNHEY, CDR2 SVGAGI. The CDR3 has 15 residues. As DNA, the CDR3 is TGTGTCAGCAGTTACTCAGGGGGCAGTCACTATGGCTACACCTTC. As protein: CVSSYSGGSHYGYTF.

V is TRBV5-6 and J is TRBJ2-7, with D possibly TRBD1 on 7 matching bases. The ends were cut back, 0 bases at V and 5 bases at J, with 12 bases in the middle. Per the germline V gene, CDR1 is SGHDT and CDR2 is YYEEEE. The CDR3 has 14 residues. The CDR3 region is CASSLVQGGNEQYF. The DNA of the CDR3 is TGTGCCAGCAGCTTGGTCCAGGGGGGAAACGAGCAGTACTTC. The full variable domain, its missing parts supplied by reference TRBV5-6 and TRBJ2-7, is DAGVTQSPTHLIKTRGQQVTLRCSPKSGHDTVSWYQQALGQGPQFIFQYYEEEERQRGNFPDRFSGHQFPNYSSELNVNALLLGDSALYLCASSLVQGGNEQYFGPGTRLTVT.

This rearrangement joins TRBV5-1 to TRBJ1-1; unclear D gene. The CDR3 sequence is 14 residues long. Trimming took 2 bases from V and 0 from J, leaving 8 bases between them. The V gene's germline CDR1 is SGHRS and CDR2 YFSETQ. The CDR3 DNA reads TGCGCCAGCAGCTTTGGAGAGATGAACACTGAAGCTTTCTTT. Residues: CASSFGEMNTEAFF.

The chain couples TRBV30 to TRBJ2-3, with TRBD1 as a possible D gene (6 bases). V lost 5 bases and J lost 1, with 13 bases in between. Germline loops: CDR1 GTSNPN, CDR2 SVGIG (reference sequence). The CDR3 is 14 residues long. CDR3 amino acids: CAWGSGVGTDTQYF. CDR3 in DNA: TGTGCCTGGGGGTCAGGGGTGGGCACAGATACGCAGTATTTT.

CDR3 sequence: CATTGGEGSSGANVLTF. The CDR3 DNA is TGTGCCACCACGGGGGGGGAGGGGAGCTCTGGGGCCAACGTCCTGACTTTC. J is TRBJ2-6 and V is TRBV10-3, with 8 positions matching TRBD2. This CDR3 region has 17 residues. With 10 bases clipped from V and 0 bases from J, the junction kept 11 bases outside the gene matches. Germline V gives CDR1 ENHRY, CDR2 SYGVKD.

This clone was seen only once. The genes are TRBV7-2 and TRBJ2-7; maybe TRBD2 (6 bases). This CDR3 has 14 residues. Germline lookup yields CDR1 SGHTA and CDR2 FQGNSA. Trimming cost V 4 bases and J 2 bases, with 12 bases left between them. The CDR3 nucleotides are TGTGCCAGCAGCTCCCGCAGGACTACCTACGAGCAGTACTTC. Its translation is CASSSRRTTYEQYF.

The J gene is TRBJ1-5, the V gene TRBV18, with D perhaps matching TRBD1 (5 bases). This CDR3 region has 14 residues. The germline CDR1 and CDR2 sequences are KGHSH and LQKENI. Trimming removed 6 bases from V and 0 bases from J, with 9 bases in between. The CDR3 DNA follows: TGTGCCAGCTCGCTCGGACATAGCAATCAGCCCCAGCATTTT. Amino acids: CASSLGHSNQPQHF. Looking up the rest from reference TRBV18 and TRBJ1-5 gives the full variable domain: NAGVMQNPRHLVRRRGQEARLRCSPMKGHSHVYWYRQLPEEGLKFMVYLQKENIIDESGMPKERFSAEFPKEGPSILRIQQVVRGDSAAYFCASSLGHSNQPQHFGDGTRLSIL.

DNA for the CDR3: TGCGCCAGCAGCCCCGGGGGAGGAAGCGGCTATGGCTACACCTTC. Protein sequence: CASSPGGGSGYGYTF. The chain recombines TRBV4-1 with TRBJ1-2, with D perhaps TRBD1 (5 bases). Trimming removed 4 bases at V and 4 bases at J, with 16 bases between. This CDR3 spans 15 amino acids. From germline, CDR1 is MGHRA and CDR2 YSYEKL.

In this sample, this clone turned up a few times. V usage is TRBV4-1 and J usage is TRBJ2-7; 9 bases align to TRBD1. The CDR3 length is 15 residues. The germline CDR1 and CDR2 sequences are MGHRA and YSYEKL. With 5 bases clipped from V and 3 bases from J, the junction kept 8 bases outside the gene matches. CDR3 nucleotides: TGCGCCAGCAGCTGGGGGACAGGGCCTCTCTACGAGCAGTACTTC. Translating gives CASSWGTGPLYEQYF.